Presented here are 2 T cell receptor beta chains from one specimen sequenced in a study of neurological immune-mediated disorders. TCRdb re-called the 5' RACE reads with MiXCR, one entry per CDR3 protein. The sample contains around 40,000 distinct CDR3 sequences, 7.2% of which appear only once. Specimen: CD4+ T cells from blood. These receptors all stem from a man between 50 and 59 years old in good health.

This clonotype has ten or more counts. This rearrangement joins TRBV5-1 to TRBJ2-4; D may be TRBD2 (6 bases). V was trimmed by 4 bases and J by 1 base, leaving 15 bases between them. This CDR3 has 16 amino acids. Germline lookup yields CDR1 SGHRS and CDR2 YFSETQ. The CDR3 here is CASSPWPEGAKNIQYF. The CDR3 coding sequence is TGCGCCAGCAGCCCCTGGCCGGAGGGGGCCAAAAACATTCAGTACTTC.

There are many counts of this clonotype. The chain employs TRBV20-1 and TRBJ2-4; 8 bases match TRBD2. The CDR3 has 17 residues. Germline lookup yields CDR1 DFQATT and CDR2 SNEGSKA (reference sequence). V was pared by 3 bases and J by 0 bases, with 10 bases of the junction left unmatched. Here the CDR3 DNA reads TGCAGTGCTAGTCGTCCTAGCGGGCAACTAGCCAAAAACATTCAGTACTTC. Its protein product is CSASRPSGQLAKNIQYF.